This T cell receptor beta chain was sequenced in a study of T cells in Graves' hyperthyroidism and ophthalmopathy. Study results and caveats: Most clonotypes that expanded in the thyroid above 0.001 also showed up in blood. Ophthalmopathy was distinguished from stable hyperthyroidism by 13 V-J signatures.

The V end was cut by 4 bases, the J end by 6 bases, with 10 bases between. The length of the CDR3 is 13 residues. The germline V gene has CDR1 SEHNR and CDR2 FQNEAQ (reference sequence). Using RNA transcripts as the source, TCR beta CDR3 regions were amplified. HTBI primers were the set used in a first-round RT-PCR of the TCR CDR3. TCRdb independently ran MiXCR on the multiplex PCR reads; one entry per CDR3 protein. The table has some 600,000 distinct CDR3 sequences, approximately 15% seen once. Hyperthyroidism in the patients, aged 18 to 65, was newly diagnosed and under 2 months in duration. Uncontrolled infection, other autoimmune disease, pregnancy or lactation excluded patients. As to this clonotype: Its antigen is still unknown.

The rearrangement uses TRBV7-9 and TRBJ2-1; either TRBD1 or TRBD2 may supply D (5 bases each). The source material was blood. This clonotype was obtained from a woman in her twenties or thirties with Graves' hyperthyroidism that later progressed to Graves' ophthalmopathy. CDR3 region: CASSSRESNEQFF. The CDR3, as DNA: TGTGCCAGCAGCTCCAGGGAGTCCAATGAGCAGTTCTTC.